Described below is a single T cell receptor (beta chain) sequence and its context. What it binds is unknown. One end of the junction fails to match germline, which may point to a read error. No fewer than 6 million PBMCs went into each sample. The sample is drawn from a study of blood T cells in healthy people across ages. Study observations and caveats: Diversity figures based on one million T cells were deemed too low.

The use of a sample-barcoded 5' primer and a J-beta primer mix characterized a second PCR of about 7 to 12 cycles. Every sample produced at least 2.5 million CDR3-containing paired-end reads. TCRdb analysed the 5' RACE reads with MiXCR anew, one entry per CDR3 protein. This table holds 1.5 million to 2 million distinct CDR3 sequences, 28% found once. The CDR3 is made up of 16 amino acids. CDR1 and CDR2 (germline): DFQATT, SNEGSKA (reference sequence). The gene calls are TRBV20-1 and TRBJ2-5, with 7 bases that match TRBD1. The sample comprised blood. The source of this sequence is a woman in her twenties or thirties in good health. The CDR3 sequence is CSARDSGTAYQEIQYF. DNA for the CDR3: TGCAGTGCTAGAGATTCCGGGACAGCGTACCAAGAGATCCAGTACTTC.